The subject of this entry is one TCR beta chain. This specimen comes from a study of blood T cell repertoires in COVID-19. The data were produced by immunoSEQ multiplex PCR, yet TCRdb's version contains in-frame clones alone and is incomplete. This sample has under 150,000 clones, with 80% to 90% found just once. V lost 5 bases, J lost 0 bases, and 8 bases lay in between. This CDR3 region has 14 residues. The germline V gene encodes CDR1 LNHDA and CDR2 SQIVND (reference sequence). The sample taken for sequencing was peripheral blood. The chain carries TRBV19 and TRBJ1-3, with D uncertain. The receptor comes from a human donor with acute or convalescent COVID-19. The donor label of this sample is uncertain. In nucleotides, the CDR3 is TGTGCCAGTAGTTTCACGAGCTCTGGAAACACCATATATTTT. Its protein is CASSFTSSGNTIYF.